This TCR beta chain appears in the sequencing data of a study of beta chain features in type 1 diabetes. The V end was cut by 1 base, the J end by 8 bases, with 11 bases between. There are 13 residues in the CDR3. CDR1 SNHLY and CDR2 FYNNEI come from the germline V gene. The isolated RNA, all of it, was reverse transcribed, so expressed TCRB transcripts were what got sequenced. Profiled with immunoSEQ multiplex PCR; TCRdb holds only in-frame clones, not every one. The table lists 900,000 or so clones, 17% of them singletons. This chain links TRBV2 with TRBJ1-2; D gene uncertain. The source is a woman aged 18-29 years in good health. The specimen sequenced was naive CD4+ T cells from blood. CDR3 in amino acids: CASSEDGRGGYTF. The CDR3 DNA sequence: TGTGCCAGCAGTGAAGACGGGAGAGGCGGCTACACCTTC.